The clone carrying this T cell receptor (beta chain) was picked up a small number of times. These data belong to a study of blood T cell repertoires in COVID-19. Study at large: Samples came from the United States, Italy and Spain, spanning acute and convalescent COVID-19. PBMCs, B-cell-depleted T cells, or T cells were the source of the cDNA or gDNA that made up the material.

In the original workflow: Estimation of nucleated cell counts was performed using reference gene primer amplification. TCRdb's table, derived via immunoSEQ multiplex PCR, lists solely in-frame clones and lacks some. V and J calls and clone size are copied from that table; D and trimming were computed from the DNA. The repertoire holds over 55,000 clones, with roughly 86% as singletons. Trimming cost V 6 bases and J 3 bases, with 17 bases left between them. The germline V gene has CDR1 LNHDA and CDR2 SQIVND (reference sequence). The CDR3 loop spans 15 amino acids. Sequenced material: peripheral blood. V usage is TRBV19 and J usage is TRBJ1-1; D remains ambiguous. This clonotype was sampled from a human donor with active COVID-19. The donor label of this sample is uncertain. The CDR3 sequence: CASRMRVVMDTEAFF. The CDR3, as DNA: TGTGCCAGTAGGATGAGGGTCGTAATGGACACTGAAGCTTTCTTT.